This T cell receptor beta chain originates from a study of T cell repertoires in cytomegalovirus infection. Study details: In public TCR beta signatures, there were indications of both CMV infection and matching HLA type.

TCRdb analysed the reads with MiXCR anew, one entry per CDR3 protein. The table has approximately 500,000 distinct CDR3 sequences, more than 15% seen once. This clonotype was counted between two and nine times. Its antigen is still unknown. Findings and caveats of the study: Frequencies of public TCR beta families were cumulated, and this identified carriers of CMV plus the relevant HLA. HLA-C-restricted CMV clonotypes gave the most frequent clonotype in two of eight donors.

This CDR3 has 15 amino acids. CDR1 is SNHLY and CDR2 is FYNNEI in the germline V gene. Trimming cost V 4 bases and J 4 bases, with 11 bases left between them. Sample: CD8+ T cells from PBMCs. The chain has TRBV2 and TRBJ2-6; no clear D. The clonotype originates from a human donor in good health (CMV status not recorded). Some clones in this sample may be carry-over from other donors' samples. The CDR3 coding sequence is TGTGCCAGCAGTGTATGGCTTCGGGGGGCCAACGTCCTGACTTTC. It specifies CASSVWLRGANVLTF. Supplemented by reference TRBV2 and TRBJ2-6, the full variable domain reads EPEVTQTPSHQVTQMGQEVILRCVPISNHLYFYWYRQILGQKVEFLVSFYNNEISEKSEIFDDQFSVERPDGSNFTLKIRSTKLEDSAMYFCASSVWLRGANVLTFGAGSRLTVL.